The 25 T cell receptor beta chains reported below all come from one sample, sequenced in a study of T cells in Graves' hyperthyroidism and ophthalmopathy. RNA transcripts served as the template for amplifying TCR beta CDR3 regions. HTBI primers were the set used in a first-round RT-PCR of the TCR CDR3. TCRdb called the multiplex PCR reads again in MiXCR, with one record for every CDR3 protein. Among about 760,000 distinct CDR3 sequences, under 45% were seen once, and the ten largest hold roughly 30%. Sequencing input: blood. These receptors all stem from a woman aged 40 to 50 with Graves' hyperthyroidism.

The rearrangement links TRBV11-1 to TRBJ1-2; TRBD1 might be the D (5 bases). The ends were cut back, 5 bases at V and 7 bases at J, with 23 bases in the middle. The CDR3 consists of 16 residues. Germline V lookup: CDR1 SGHAT, CDR2 FQDESV (reference sequence). CDR3 sequence: CASSRTGTRGYGGYTF. CDR3 DNA sequence: TGTGCCAGCAGCCGCACCGGGACGAGGGGCTACGGTGGCTACACCTTC.

As regards this clonotype: A much larger clone lies one base from this, so it may be a read error. The chain uses TRBV20-1 and TRBJ1-5; D is undetermined. Germline CDR1 reads DFQATT; CDR2 reads SNEGSKA (reference sequence). This CDR3 region has 13 residues. This CDR3 reads CRASIRHREPQHF. CDR3 bases: TGCAGAGCTAGTATACGGCACCGAGAGCCCCAGCATTTT.

Concerning this clonotype itself: This may stem from a read error, because a much larger clone lies one nucleotide away. The rearrangement uses TRBV12-3 or TRBV12-4 and TRBJ1-1; tentatively, D is TRBD1 (5 bases). The CDR3 length is 13 residues. V was clipped by 5 bases and J by 5 bases, with 12 bases between them. The CDR3 reads CASSAARGTEAFF. CDR3 in DNA: TGTGCCAGCAGTGCCGCTCGGGGGACTGAAGCTTTCTTT.

This clonotype was picked up a small number of times. This rearrangement joins TRBV20-1 to TRBJ1-4, with D unresolved. V was pared by 1 base and J by 8 bases, with 20 bases between. Germline loops: CDR1 DFQATT, CDR2 SNEGSKA (reference sequence). This CDR3 contains 16 residues. CDR3 sequence: CSARGTGGLMKEKLFF. The CDR3 DNA sequence: TGCAGTGCTAGAGGCACGGGAGGTTTGATGAAGGAAAAACTGTTTTTT.

This chain links TRBV6-4 with TRBJ1-4; D call uncertain. The V gene's germline CDR1 is MRHNA and CDR2 SNTAGT. The CDR3 consists of 15 residues. V was shortened by 5 bases and J by 10 bases, with 20 bases between the two germline ends. CDR3 in DNA: TGTGCCAGCAGTTACTTGGGCAAAGTGCGGGGAAAACTGTTTTTT. Protein: CASSYLGKVRGKLFF.

This clonotype came up once. This sequence may be a read error, since a much larger clone differs from it by one base. A read error is likely, as this CDR3 ends without the conserved phenylalanine or tryptophan. The genes are TRBV12-3 or TRBV12-4 and TRBJ2-7, with 10 bases identical to TRBD2. J lost 9 bases, V lost 3 bases, and 8 bases had no gene match. This CDR3 is 14 amino acids long. In nucleotides, the CDR3 is TGTGCCAGCAGTTTCAGCGGGAGGGGGAGGAGGCAGTACCTC. Translating it yields CASSFSGRGRRQYL.

This sequence joins TRBV19 and TRBJ2-5; possibly TRBD1 for D (6 bases). V was pared by 4 bases and J by 1 base, with 13 bases between. CDR1 is LNHDA, CDR2 SQIVND, per germline (reference sequence). CDR3 length: 15 residues. The CDR3 reads CASSTQPGAQETQYF. The CDR3 DNA is TGTGCCAGTAGTACCCAGCCAGGGGCCCAAGAGACCCAGTACTTC.

This rearrangement joins TRBV7-9 to TRBJ2-5; D not resolved. The germline V and J ends were trimmed by 4 bases and 5 bases, with 8 bases remaining between them. CDR3 length: 12 amino acids. CDR1 and CDR2 (germline): SEHNR, FQNEAQ (reference sequence). CDR3 sequence: CASSSLRETQYF. The CDR3 nucleotides read TGTGCCAGCAGCTCGCTGCGTGAGACCCAGTACTTC.

This clonotype occurred many times. This chain links TRBV12-3 or TRBV12-4 with TRBJ1-5, with TRBD1 matching over 9 bases. Trimming at V came to 5 bases and at J to 7 bases, leaving 6 bases not matched to a gene. This CDR3 spans 14 amino acids. The CDR3 reads CASSMTGGVQPQHF. In DNA, the CDR3 is TGTGCCAGCAGTATGACAGGGGGAGTCCAGCCCCAGCATTTT.

This clonotype was recorded only once. In DNA form, the CDR3 reads TGCGCCAGCAGCTTGTCTCAGGGGGTAACTTATAATTCACCCCTCCACTTT. Protein: CASSLSQGVTYNSPLHF. V and J are TRBV5-1 and TRBJ1-6; TRBD1 matches 7 bases. The CDR3 runs to 17 residues. With V trimmed by 1 base and J by 4 bases, 8 bases remained unmatched. Germline CDR1 is SGHRS and CDR2 is YFSETQ. The complete variable domain, with remaining parts taken from reference TRBV5-1 and TRBJ1-6, reads KAGVTQTPRYLIKTRGQQVTLSCSPISGHRSVSWYQQTPGQGLQFLFEYFSETQRNKGNFPGRFSGRQFSNSRSEMNVSTLELGDSALYLCASSLSQGVTYNSPLHFGNGTRLTVT.

The chain employs TRBV5-1 and TRBJ1-1; weak D call: TRBD1 (6 bases). The CDR3 runs to 14 residues. V lost 4 bases, J lost 8 bases, and 18 bases lay in between. The germline V gene encodes CDR1 SGHRS and CDR2 YFSETQ. CDR3 DNA: TGCGCCAGCAGCCAACTTCTCGGGGGCAGGGAAGCTTTCTTT. Its translation: CASSQLLGGREAFF.

This clonotype was seen ten or more times. The rearrangement uses TRBV7-9 and TRBJ1-1; D is undetermined. CDR3 length: 14 residues. Trimming took off 0 bases at V and 4 bases at J, with 9 bases between the two ends. Per the germline V gene, CDR1 is SEHNR and CDR2 is FQNEAQ (reference sequence). Here the CDR3 reads CASSLASESTEAFF. The CDR3 region has the DNA TGTGCCAGCAGCTTAGCGTCGGAGAGCACTGAAGCTTTCTTT.

The V gene is TRBV10-3, the J gene TRBJ1-2; a possible D gene is TRBD1 (6 bases). V was cut by 7 bases and J by 6 bases, with 15 bases left in between. The CDR3 is 13 amino acids. The germline V gene encodes CDR1 ENHRY and CDR2 SYGVKD. DNA of the CDR3: TGTGCCATCAAGGACCTGGCAGGGGATGGCTACACCTTC. Residues: CAIKDLAGDGYTF.

This clonotype was observed many times. The chain uses TRBV12-3 or TRBV12-4 and TRBJ2-7; 7 nucleotides agree with TRBD1. CDR3 length: 14 amino acids. V shed 6 bases and J 4 bases; nucleotides not matched to a gene: 9. The CDR3 region is CASRFRQGPYEQYF. Here the CDR3 DNA reads TGTGCCAGCAGATTCAGACAGGGACCTTACGAGCAGTACTTC.

This clonotype came up many times. The CDR3 loop reads CSVSGQGVVYGYTF. The CDR3 nucleotides read TGCAGCGTTAGCGGGCAGGGGGTCGTATATGGCTACACCTTC. The chain has TRBV29-1 and TRBJ1-2; the match to TRBD1 covers 7 bases. V was pared by 5 bases and J by 5 bases, with 11 bases of the junction left unmatched. The CDR3 runs to 14 residues. Germline V lookup: CDR1 SQVTM, CDR2 ANQGSEA.

Concerning this clonotype itself: This could be a read error, since a much larger clone is one nucleotide away. The rearrangement joins TRBV19 to TRBJ1-1, with D perhaps matching TRBD1 (5 bases). V was clipped by 7 bases and J by 3 bases, with 12 bases between them. The CDR3 has 13 residues. Germline V gene data show CDR1 as LNHDA and CDR2 as SQIVND (reference sequence). The DNA for the CDR3 is TGTGCCAGTATCACAGGCGGTGACACTGAAGCTTTCTTT. It is translated as CASITGGDTEAFF. Full variable domain (remainder filled in from reference TRBV19 and TRBJ1-1): DGGITQSPKYLFRKEGQNVTLSCEQNLNHDAMYWYRQDPGQGLRLIYYSQIVNDFQKGDIAEGYSVSREKKESFPLTVTSAQKNPTAFYLCASITGGDTEAFFGQGTRLTVV.

Concerning this clonotype itself: At one end, the junction sequence differs from germline, possibly due to a read error. This chain connects TRBV10-3 to TRBJ1-1, with 9 bases matching TRBD1. This CDR3 region has 15 residues. Germline loops: CDR1 ENHRY, CDR2 SYGVKD. The CDR3 is CASSLGQGRDTEALF. DNA for the CDR3: TGTGCCAGCAGTTTGGGACAGGGAAGGGACACTGAAGCTCTCTTT.

This clonotype was found a few times. The chain combines TRBV12-3 or TRBV12-4 with TRBJ1-1, with 7 bases aligning to TRBD1. CDR3 size: 14 residues. V was pared by 7 bases and J by 4 bases, with 9 bases of the junction left unmatched. The chain's CDR3 is CASKGGQVSTEAFF. Here the CDR3 DNA reads TGTGCCAGCAAAGGTGGACAGGTGAGCACTGAAGCTTTCTTT.

The chain employs TRBV9 and TRBJ1-1; no reliable D call. The CDR3 runs 13 residues. V shed 1 base and J shed 11 bases, with 15 bases lying between them. The germline CDR1 and CDR2 sequences are SGDLS and YYNGEE. The CDR3 spells CASSVNPSLGAFF. Here the CDR3 DNA reads TGTGCCAGCAGCGTAAATCCCTCCCTGGGGGCTTTCTTT.

The rearrangement links TRBV4-3 to TRBJ2-7; 7 positions agree with TRBD2. J gave up 7 bases and V 1 base, and 16 bases lay outside the gene matches. Germline values: CDR1 LGHNA, CDR2 YSLEER. The CDR3 length is 17 residues. In nucleotides, the CDR3 is TGCGCCAGCAGCCAAGTGGGAGCTAGCGGCCGAAAACGGGAGCAGTACTTC. It specifies CASSQVGASGRKREQYF.

This clonotype was seen at least ten times. The J gene is TRBJ1-2, the V gene TRBV9; possible D gene TRBD1, 5 bases. This CDR3 contains 13 residues. Germline lookup yields CDR1 SGDLS and CDR2 YYNGEE. V was pared by 0 bases and J by 3 bases, with 6 bases between. The CDR3 region has the DNA TGTGCCAGCAGCGTAGGGGGACACTATGGCTACACCTTC. It specifies CASSVGGHYGYTF.

This clonotype was recorded at least ten times. CDR3 protein: CASRTGAGANVLTF. The CDR3 nucleotides are TGTGCCAGCAGGACAGGGGCTGGGGCCAACGTCCTGACTTTC. This chain joins TRBV13 and TRBJ2-6; 8 positions agree with TRBD1. Germline assignment: CDR1 PRHDT and CDR2 FYEKMQ (reference sequence). This CDR3 is built from 14 residues. V was clipped by 6 bases and J by 2 bases; unmatched bases: 0.

The CDR3 DNA reads as TGCAGTGCTAGTCCGTGGGAGGGAGTGTACGAGCAGTACTTC. Amino acid sequence: CSASPWEGVYEQYF. V is TRBV20-1 and J is TRBJ2-7; 7 positions match TRBD2. Germline V gives CDR1 DFQATT, CDR2 SNEGSKA (reference sequence). The CDR3 extends over 14 amino acids. The junction had 9 bases not matched to a gene; V was cut back by 3 bases and J by 4 bases.

The chain links TRBV10-3 to TRBJ2-7; 7 nucleotides line up with TRBD1. The CDR3 covers 14 residues. Germline V CDR1 and CDR2: ENHRY, SYGVKD. J was trimmed by 3 bases and V by 6 bases; bases with no gene match: 8. The CDR3 loop reads CAIRTGQAFYEQYF. In DNA, the CDR3 is TGTGCCATCAGGACCGGACAGGCCTTCTACGAGCAGTACTTC.

This clonotype showed up just a few times. J is TRBJ1-5 and V is TRBV12-3 or TRBV12-4; a weak D match, TRBD1 (6 bases). The CDR3 is 15 amino acids. V was clipped by 2 bases and J by 7 bases, with 15 bases between them. The CDR3 region has the DNA TGTGCCAGCAGTTTACGGGACATATCCCAACAGCCCCAGCATTTT. This encodes CASSLRDISQQPQHF.